This T cell receptor (beta chain) comes out of a study of T cell changes during pregnancy in multiple sclerosis. Looked up from germline, CDR1 is MNHNS and CDR2 is SASEGT. The V end lost 11 bases, the J end lost 4 bases, and 8 bases lay between the germline ends. The CDR3 covers 10 residues. Clones were sequenced by immunoSEQ multiplex PCR, and TCRdb holds only the in-frame ones, with some missing. Counted here are 44,000 or so clones, 88% occurring once; the ten biggest clones make up about 6.3%. This chain connects TRBV6-1 to TRBJ1-2; D is perhaps TRBD1 (5 bases). The source of this sequence is a female donor in good health, enrolled as a control in a pregnancy study. The sequencing here drew on CD8+ T cells from peripheral blood mononuclear cells, taken after pregnancy. In DNA form, the CDR3 reads TGTGCCGGGAGGGGCTATGGCTACACCTTC. Amino acid sequence: CAGRGYGYTF.